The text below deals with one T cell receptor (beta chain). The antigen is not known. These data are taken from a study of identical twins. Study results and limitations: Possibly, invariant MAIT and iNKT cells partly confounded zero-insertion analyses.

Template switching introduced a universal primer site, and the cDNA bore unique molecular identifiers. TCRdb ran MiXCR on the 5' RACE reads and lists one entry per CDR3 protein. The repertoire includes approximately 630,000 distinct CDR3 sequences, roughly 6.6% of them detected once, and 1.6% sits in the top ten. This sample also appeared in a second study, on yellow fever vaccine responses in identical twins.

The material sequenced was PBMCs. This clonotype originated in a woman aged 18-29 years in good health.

The CDR3 nucleotides are TGTGCCAGCAGCTTAAATCAGGGGGGACGGCGCACCTACGAGCAGTACTTC. Translating it yields CASSLNQGGRRTYEQYF. The V and J genes are TRBV7-9 and TRBJ2-7; possibly TRBD1 for D (7 bases). The germline V and J ends were trimmed by 2 bases and 2 bases, with 19 bases remaining between them. CDR1 and CDR2 from the germline V gene are SEHNR and FQNEAQ (reference sequence). The CDR3 has 17 amino acids.